This entry lists 13 T cell receptor beta chains sequenced from one sample in a study of T cells in localized non-small cell lung cancer. Sequencing used immunoSEQ multiplex PCR; TCRdb keeps in-frame clones, though not all of them. Of 2,500 to 3,500 clones detected, about two fifths appear once; the ten largest clones hold roughly 10%. Specimen: lung tumor tissue, collected before any cancer treatment. Source of these receptors: a male donor aged 60 or over with stage I squamous cell lung carcinoma.

This chain uses TRBV6-8 with TRBJ1-2; D not certain. This CDR3 spans 13 amino acids. Trimming took off 6 bases at V and 2 bases at J, with 10 bases between the two ends. Germline V gene data show CDR1 as MNHGY and CDR2 as SAAAGT. For the CDR3, the DNA is TGTGCCAGCAGCCTCCTTAGAAACTATGGCTACACCTTC. Its protein product is CASSLLRNYGYTF.

In its sample, this clone ranks as medium-sized. The rearrangement joins TRBV11-3 to TRBJ2-3; D is possibly TRBD1 or TRBD2 (5 bases each). The germline CDR1 and CDR2 sequences are SGHNT and YENEEA. The V end was cut by 5 bases, the J end by 1 base, with 19 bases between. The CDR3 contains 17 residues. This CDR3 is CASSEPGPQSRTDTQYF. The CDR3 nucleotides read TGTGCCAGCAGCGAACCGGGACCGCAATCGCGCACAGATACGCAGTATTTT.

This clone was detected only a few times. V gene TRBV18 combines with J gene TRBJ1-3; TRBD1 agrees at 7 bases. This CDR3 comprises 16 residues. The germline gives CDR1 KGHSH, CDR2 LQKENI. V shed 6 bases, J shed 0 bases, and the junction held 8 bases outside the gene matches. CDR3 amino acids: CASSPTGDSSGNTIYF. CDR3 sequence (DNA): TGTGCCAGCTCCCCAACAGGGGACAGCTCTGGAAACACCATATATTTT.

Remarks on this clone: Other DNA sequences of this sample code for an identical CDR3. This chain connects TRBV19 to TRBJ2-7; the D gene is possibly TRBD2 (5 bases). CDR1 is LNHDA and CDR2 is SQIVND in the germline V gene (reference sequence). V was shortened by 1 base and J by 2 bases, with 6 bases between the two germline ends. The CDR3 sequence is 13 residues long. This chain's CDR3 is CASSIGRAYEQYF. CDR3 nucleotide sequence: TGTGCCAGTAGTATAGGGCGGGCCTACGAGCAGTACTTC.

The V and J genes are TRBV6-8 and TRBJ1-1; D not certain. This CDR3 spans 15 amino acids. With 6 bases removed from V and 1 base from J, the gap between germline ends came to 15 bases. Germline values: CDR1 MNHGY, CDR2 SAAAGT. CDR3 nucleotides: TGTGCCAGCAGAGAATTGGCCGGCCCGAACACTGAAGCTTTCTTT. This sequence encodes CASRELAGPNTEAFF.

V is TRBV19 and J is TRBJ1-3, with TRBD1 matching 7 bases. Germline V lookup: CDR1 LNHDA, CDR2 SQIVND (reference sequence). This CDR3 region has 15 residues. V lost 7 bases, J lost 4 bases, and 10 bases stayed unmatched. The DNA of the CDR3 is TGTGCCAGTACTCCGATGACAGGGTTGGGAAACACCATATATTTT. Translation: CASTPMTGLGNTIYF. Combining the CDR3 with reference TRBV19 and TRBJ1-3 gives the whole variable domain DGGITQSPKYLFRKEGQNVTLSCEQNLNHDAMYWYRQDPGQGLRLIYYSQIVNDFQKGDIAEGYSVSREKKESFPLTVTSAQKNPTAFYLCASTPMTGLGNTIYFGEGSWLTVV.

This clone has more than one count but fewer than ten. The chain uses TRBV18 and TRBJ2-5; D not certain. CDR3 length: 12 residues. Germline values: CDR1 KGHSH, CDR2 LQKENI. V was clipped by 0 bases and J by 5 bases, with 4 bases between them. The CDR3 nucleotides are TGTGCCAGCTCACCACCGGGGGAGACCCAGTACTTC. Translating gives CASSPPGETQYF.

The rearrangement joins TRBV29-1 to TRBJ2-1; D possibly corresponds to TRBD1 (5 bases). The CDR3 is 13 amino acids. Germline values: CDR1 SQVTM, CDR2 ANQGSEA. The V and J ends lost 6 bases and 10 bases respectively, with 19 bases between them. CDR3: CSVGQGRVIEQFF. CDR3 coding DNA: TGCAGCGTGGGGCAGGGCCGCGTAATAGAGCAGTTCTTC.

This clone showed up just a few times. The chain carries TRBV28 and TRBJ2-3, with 13 bases aligning to TRBD2. J was trimmed by 4 bases and V by 5 bases; bases with no gene match: 3. The CDR3 is 15 residues long. Germline V CDR1 and CDR2: MDHEN, SYDVKM. CDR3 nucleotides: TGTGCCAGCAGTCTACTAGCGGGGGGGCCAGATACGCAGTATTTT. It is translated as CASSLLAGGPDTQYF.

The genes are TRBV29-1 and TRBJ1-2, with D tentatively TRBD1 (5 bases). This CDR3 comprises 14 residues. The V and J ends lost 6 bases and 6 bases respectively, with 20 bases between them. The germline V gene encodes CDR1 SQVTM and CDR2 ANQGSEA. Written as DNA, the CDR3 is TGCAGCGTGCTTCTGATGCGGGGCGTTAATGGCTACACCTTC. It encodes CSVLLMRGVNGYTF.

By its share, this clone is medium-sized. The sample contains more than one DNA sequence encoding this CDR3. The chain joins TRBV11-3 to TRBJ2-7; D is perhaps TRBD1 (6 bases). The CDR3 covers 15 residues. The ends were cut back, 3 bases at V and 0 bases at J, with 12 bases in the middle. The germline gives CDR1 SGHNT, CDR2 YENEEA. DNA for the CDR3: TGTGCCAGCAGCTTCAGGGGCTCAAGCTCCTACGAGCAGTACTTC. Residues: CASSFRGSSSYEQYF.

The V call is TRBV9, the J call TRBJ2-1, with D maybe TRBD2 (5 bases). V gave up 4 bases and J gave up 7 bases, with 18 bases separating them. The CDR3 is 15 residues long. The germline gives CDR1 SGDLS, CDR2 YYNGEE. The DNA of the CDR3 is TGTGCCAGCAGCCCGGTTGGGTGGGAGTTGAATGAGCAGTTCTTC. It specifies CASSPVGWELNEQFF.

The gene calls are TRBV9 and TRBJ2-1; no clear D gene. This CDR3 is 17 amino acids long. Per the germline V gene, CDR1 is SGDLS and CDR2 is YYNGEE. Trimming cost V 0 bases and J 2 bases, with 15 bases left between them. The CDR3, as DNA: TGTGCCAGCAGCGTAGAATTAGCCCCTGGGACCTACAATGAGCAGTTCTTC. This codes for CASSVELAPGTYNEQFF.